This entry lists 6 T cell receptor beta chains sequenced from one sample in a study of early T cells in non-severe SARS-CoV-2 infection. TCRdb ran MiXCR on the 5' RACE reads and lists one entry per CDR3 protein. The data show about 48,000 distinct CDR3 sequences, 6% to 8% seen once. The starting material was whole blood, obtained at baseline. Receptor source: an adult who was a healthcare worker with PCR-confirmed SARS-CoV-2 infection or an uninfected control (not recorded which).

The chain recombines TRBV3-1 with TRBJ2-7; unclear D gene. Germline values: CDR1 LGHDT, CDR2 YNNKEL (reference sequence). The length of the CDR3 is 14 residues. V was trimmed by 2 bases and J by 5 bases, leaving 13 bases between them. The CDR3 loop is CASSQSRRGDEQYF. CDR3 bases: TGTGCCAGCAGCCAAAGCAGAAGAGGTGACGAGCAGTACTTC.

The table lists this clonotype with many counts. The chain links TRBV7-2 to TRBJ2-3, with D unresolved. Trimming took 6 bases from V and 9 from J, leaving 7 bases between them. CDR1 is SGHTA and CDR2 is FQGNSA in the germline V gene. The length of the CDR3 is 10 residues. The CDR3 coding sequence is TGTGCCAGCAGTCGAACCACGCAGTATTTT. Protein sequence: CASSRTTQYF.

This clonotype was seen a handful of times. Mismatch with germline at one junction end may stem from a read error. The V gene is TRBV7-7, the J gene TRBJ2-5, with 9 bases that match TRBD2. Germline-derived CDR1 and CDR2 are SSHAT and FNYEAQ (reference sequence). This CDR3 comprises 14 residues. The CDR3 DNA is TGTGCTAGCAGTGTAGCGGGAGACCGAGAGACCCAGTACTTC. Translation gives CASSVAGDRETQYF.

This clonotype was found a few times. The gene calls are TRBV28 and TRBJ2-6; tentative D call: TRBD1 (6 bases). CDR1 is MDHEN and CDR2 is SYDVKM in the germline V gene. This CDR3 spans 16 amino acids. Trimming cost V 6 bases and J 1 base, with 13 bases left between them. In DNA form, the CDR3 reads TGTGCCAGCAGACAAACAGGGTGGTCTGGGGCCAACGTCCTGACTTTC. Protein: CASRQTGWSGANVLTF.

CDR3 nucleotide sequence: TGCGCCAGCAGCTTGCAGTGGGAGCTTGGAGATACGCAGTATTTT. Its translation: CASSLQWELGDTQYF. The chain has TRBV5-1 and TRBJ2-3, with D possibly matching TRBD2 (5 bases). Trimming pared 1 base from V and 5 bases from J, leaving 14 bases between. CDR1 and CDR2 from the germline V gene are SGHRS and YFSETQ. The CDR3 is 15 amino acids.

This clonotype appeared many times. The chain recombines TRBV7-2 with TRBJ2-5, with 9 positions matching TRBD1. Germline V gene lookup returns CDR1 SGHTA and CDR2 FQGNSA. The V gene end was trimmed by 3 bases and the J gene end by 6 bases; junction bases not matched to a gene: 5. The CDR3 consists of 14 residues. The CDR3 loop reads CASSLTGGPKTQYF. The DNA of the CDR3 is TGTGCCAGCAGCTTGACAGGGGGTCCGAAGACCCAGTACTTC.